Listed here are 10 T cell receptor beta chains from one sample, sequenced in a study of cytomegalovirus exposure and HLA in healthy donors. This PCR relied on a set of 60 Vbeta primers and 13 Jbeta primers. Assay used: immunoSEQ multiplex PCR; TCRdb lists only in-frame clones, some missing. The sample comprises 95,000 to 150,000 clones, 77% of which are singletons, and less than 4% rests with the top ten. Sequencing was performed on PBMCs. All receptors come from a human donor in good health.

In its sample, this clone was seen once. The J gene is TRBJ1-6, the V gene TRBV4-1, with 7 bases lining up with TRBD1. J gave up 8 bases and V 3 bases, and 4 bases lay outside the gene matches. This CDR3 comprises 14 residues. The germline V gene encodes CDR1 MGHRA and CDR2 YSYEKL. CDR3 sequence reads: CASSQQQGYSPLHF. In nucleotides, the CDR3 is TGCGCCAGCAGCCAGCAACAGGGGTATTCACCCCTCCACTTT.

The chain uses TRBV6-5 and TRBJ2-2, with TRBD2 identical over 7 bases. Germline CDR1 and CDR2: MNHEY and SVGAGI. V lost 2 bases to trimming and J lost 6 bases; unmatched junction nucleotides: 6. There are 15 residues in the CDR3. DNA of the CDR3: TGTGCCAGCAGTTACACGCGGGAGCGGGCCGGGGAGCTGTTTTTT. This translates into CASSYTRERAGELFF.

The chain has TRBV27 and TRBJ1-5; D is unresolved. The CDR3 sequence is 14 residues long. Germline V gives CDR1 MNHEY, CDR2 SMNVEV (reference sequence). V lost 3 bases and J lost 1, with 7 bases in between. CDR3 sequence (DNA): TGTGCCAGCAGTTTGAGGGAAAGCAATCAGCCCCAGCATTTT. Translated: CASSLRESNQPQHF.

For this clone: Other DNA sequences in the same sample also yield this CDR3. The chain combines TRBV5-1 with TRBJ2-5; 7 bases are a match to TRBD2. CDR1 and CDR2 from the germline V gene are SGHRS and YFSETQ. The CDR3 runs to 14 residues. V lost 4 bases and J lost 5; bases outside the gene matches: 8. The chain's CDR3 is CASSPGTGGETQYF. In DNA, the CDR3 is TGCGCCAGCAGCCCCGGGACCGGGGGGGAGACCCAGTACTTC.

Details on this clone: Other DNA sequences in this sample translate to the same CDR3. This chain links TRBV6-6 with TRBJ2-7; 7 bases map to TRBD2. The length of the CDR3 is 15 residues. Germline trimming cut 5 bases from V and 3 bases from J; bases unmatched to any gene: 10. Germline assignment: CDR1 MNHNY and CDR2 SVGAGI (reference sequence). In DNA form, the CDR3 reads TGTGCCAGCAGTGTCCGGACTGGGACTAACTACGAGCAGTACTTC. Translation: CASSVRTGTNYEQYF.

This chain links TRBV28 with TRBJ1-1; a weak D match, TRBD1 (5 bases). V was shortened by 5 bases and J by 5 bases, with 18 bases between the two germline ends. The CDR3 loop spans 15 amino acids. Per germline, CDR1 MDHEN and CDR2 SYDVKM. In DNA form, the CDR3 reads TGTGCCAGCAGTCCGTGGGGCAGTCGGATAACTGAAGCTTTCTTT. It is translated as CASSPWGSRITEAFF.

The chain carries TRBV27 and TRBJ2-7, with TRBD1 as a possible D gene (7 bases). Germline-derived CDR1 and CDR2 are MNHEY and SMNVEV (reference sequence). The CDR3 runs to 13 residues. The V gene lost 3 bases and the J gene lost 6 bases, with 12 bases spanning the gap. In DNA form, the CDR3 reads TGTGCCAGCAGTTTGCCTCAGGGGGGCGAGCAGTACTTC. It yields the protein CASSLPQGGEQYF.

In DNA, the CDR3 is TGCGCCAGCAGCTTAAGGAGGACTAGCGGCCCCGCTAGCACAGATACGCAGTATTTT. Translated: CASSLRRTSGPASTDTQYF. This rearrangement joins TRBV5-1 to TRBJ2-3, with 10 bases fitting TRBD2. Germline V gene sequence: CDR1 SGHRS, CDR2 YFSETQ. The CDR3 runs 19 residues. V trimming: 2 bases; J trimming: 0 bases; junction bases outside the gene matches: 12.

CDR3 nucleotide sequence: TGTGCCAGCAGCCGCGGACTAGTTGCGGGAGAGCAGTACTTC. It codes for CASSRGLVAGEQYF. The chain couples TRBV5-6 to TRBJ2-7; TRBD2 matches at 7 bases. Unmatched junction bases numbered 11, after V lost 4 bases and J lost 7 bases. There are 14 residues in the CDR3. Germline loops: CDR1 SGHDT, CDR2 YYEEEE.

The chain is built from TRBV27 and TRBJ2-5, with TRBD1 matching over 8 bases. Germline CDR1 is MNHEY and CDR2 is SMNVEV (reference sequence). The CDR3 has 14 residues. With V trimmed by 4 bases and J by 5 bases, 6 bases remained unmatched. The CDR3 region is CASSSPTGVETQYF. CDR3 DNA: TGTGCCAGCAGTTCCCCGACAGGGGTCGAGACCCAGTACTTC.